The rows below give T cell receptor beta chains drawn from one sample of a study of blood T cell repertoires in COVID-19. Libraries were prepared by immunoSEQ multiplex PCR; TCRdb keeps only in-frame clonotypes and omits some of them. The sample lists some 350,000 clones, around nine tenths occurring once. The sample comprised peripheral blood. The receptors stem from a young woman who had recovered from COVID-19. Each CDR3 is given with its conserved first and last residue. A D gene is named only where the DNA matches it firmly. Clone size is not always given. Where it is, it says once, few, many or a class for expanded clones.

cdr3_nt cdr3_aa clone_size j_call d_call v_call
TGTGCTAGTGGTTTGGTTGGGCAGAACACTGAAGCTTTCTTT CASGLVGQNTEAFF . TRBJ1-1 . TRBV12-5
TGCGCCAGCAGCCAAGCCGGGACAGCAGGGTCCATCTTCGAAAAACTGTTTTTT CASSQAGTAGSIFEKLFF . TRBJ1-4 TRBD1 TRBV4-3
TGTGCCAGCAGCGCTGGCAGGGGCGCTTTCCAGCCCCAGCATTTT CASSAGRGAFQPQHF . TRBJ1-5 . TRBV5-5
TGTGCCAGCAGTAACCCCGGGGCTGGACTAGCGGGACTAGAGACCCAGTACTTC CASSNPGAGLAGLETQYF . TRBJ2-5 TRBD2 TRBV25-1
TGTGCCAGCAGCCCGCACCCGGACAGGGCGGGGAATGAGCAGTTCTTC CASSPHPDRAGNEQFF . TRBJ2-1 TRBD1 TRBV11-2
TGCGCCAGCAGCCAAAGCTGGCTAGCTAACTATGGCTACACCTTC CASSQSWLANYGYTF . TRBJ1-2 . TRBV4-3
TGTGCCACCAGAACCGGGACAGGGTATGAAAAACTGTTTTTT CATRTGTGYEKLFF . TRBJ1-4 TRBD1 TRBV24-1
TGCGCCAGCAGCCAACTTATCCGGGACACTGAAGCTTTCTTT CASSQLIRDTEAFF . TRBJ1-1 . TRBV4-1
TGTGCCAGCAGTTACCCGACTAGCTTTGGCGAAACGAGCTCCTACAATGAGCAGTTCTTC CASSYPTSFGETSSYNEQFF . TRBJ2-1 TRBD2 TRBV6-2/TRBV6-3
TGTGCCAGCAGCTTAGGGGTAGCGGGAACCGGGGAGCTGTTTTTT CASSLGVAGTGELFF . TRBJ2-2 TRBD2 TRBV7-6
TGCGCCAGCAGTGAATGTTTTATCCCTCAGCCCCAGCATTTT CASSECFIPQPQHF few TRBJ1-5 . TRBV10-1
TGCGCCAGCGCGGGACAGGGGACAGATACGCAGTATTTT CASAGQGTDTQYF . TRBJ2-3 TRBD1 TRBV5-1
TGCAGCGTCTCGACGGGGATGAACACTGAAGCTTTCTTT CSVSTGMNTEAFF . TRBJ1-1 . TRBV29-1
TGTGCCAGCAGCCTGGACAGGGTATCAGAAAAACTGTTTTTT CASSLDRVSEKLFF . TRBJ1-4 TRBD1 TRBV14
TGTGCCAGTAGTATTGGAGGTGGCGGCCGGAATGAGCAGTTCTTC CASSIGGGGRNEQFF . TRBJ2-1 . TRBV19
TGTGCCTGGAGTTTCCGGCAGGGCCGACAGCCCCAGCATTTT CAWSFRQGRQPQHF . TRBJ1-5 . TRBV30
TGTGCCAGTAGGGAGGGAAACACAGATACGCAGTATTTT CASREGNTDTQYF . TRBJ2-3 . TRBV19
TGCGCCAGCAGCTCGACAGGGAAAGCTTTCTTT CASSSTGKAFF . TRBJ1-1 TRBD1 TRBV5-1
TGTGCCAGCAGTGAACCGGGGGGACAGCCCCAGCATTTT CASSEPGGQPQHF . TRBJ1-5 . TRBV25-1
TGTGCCAGCAGCTTCCTAGGACTAGCGGGGAGCAATGAGCAGTTCTTC CASSFLGLAGSNEQFF . TRBJ2-1 TRBD2 TRBV11-3
TGTGCCAGCAATAGACAGGGCCATCAGCCCCAGCATTTT CASNRQGHQPQHF . TRBJ1-5 TRBD1 TRBV6-6
TGTGCCAGCAGTTCCTCAACAGGGATCTCTGGAAACACCATATATTTT CASSSSTGISGNTIYF . TRBJ1-3 . TRBV27
TGTGCCAGCAGCTTACCGCCGGGAGATACAGATACGCAGTATTTT CASSLPPGDTDTQYF once TRBJ2-3 . TRBV11-2
TGTGCCAGCAGTCCGACTAGCGGGAGAGGAGAGACCCAGTACTTC CASSPTSGRGETQYF . TRBJ2-5 TRBD2 TRBV25-1
TGCGCCAGCAGCCAAGGCAGGAATAACTATGGCTACACCTTC CASSQGRNNYGYTF once TRBJ1-2 . TRBV4-1
TGTGCCAGCAGTACACTTACAGGGGTCGACTACAATGAGCAGTTCTTC CASSTLTGVDYNEQFF . TRBJ2-1 TRBD1 TRBV6-2/TRBV6-3
TGTGCCAGCTCACCCTTGGGGGGACAGCCTATACAACCCAGTCAGCCCCAGCATTTT CASSPLGGQPIQPSQPQHF . TRBJ1-5 TRBD1 TRBV18
TGTGCCAGCAGCCGAGGACTAGCGGACAACACCGGGGAGCTGTTTTTT CASSRGLADNTGELFF few TRBJ2-2 TRBD2 TRBV4-2
TGCAGCGTGGGAACAGGGGGCTCGGGCTACACCTTC CSVGTGGSGYTF . TRBJ1-2 TRBD1 TRBV29-1
TGTGCCAGCAGGCCGCCGAGCGCCATGAACACTGAAGCTTTCTTT CASRPPSAMNTEAFF . TRBJ1-1 . TRBV7-2
TGTGCCAGCAGTCGAACCGGGACTAGCGGGACCGACTACTCCTACAATGAGCAGTTCTTC CASSRTGTSGTDYSYNEQFF . TRBJ2-1 TRBD2 TRBV6-6
TGTGCCAGCAGCTTAATGGGGAGACAAACTAATGAAAAACTGTTTTTT CASSLMGRQTNEKLFF few TRBJ1-4 . TRBV7-9
TGTGCCAGCAGCAAGACAGGGCCCACTGAAGCTTTCTTT CASSKTGPTEAFF few TRBJ1-1 TRBD1 TRBV11-2
TGCGCCAGCAGCCAACCTAGTAATGAGCAGTTCTTC CASSQPSNEQFF . TRBJ2-1 . TRBV5-1
TGTGCCAGCAGCCGACAGACCACAGATACGCAGTATTTT CASSRQTTDTQYF . TRBJ2-3 . TRBV2
TGTGCCAGCAGTGACCTCCAGTGGAATCAGCCCCAGCATTTT CASSDLQWNQPQHF . TRBJ1-5 . TRBV25-1
TGTGCCAGCAGCTTTGGAGGAATTCAAGAGACCCAGTACTTC CASSFGGIQETQYF . TRBJ2-5 . TRBV5-4
TGTGCCAGCTCACGGACAGTTGATCAGCCCCAGCATTTT CASSRTVDQPQHF few TRBJ1-5 . TRBV18
TGTGCCAGCAGCGTAGGCTCCGGGACTAGCGGGAAAAGCTCCTACAATGAGCAGTTCTTC CASSVGSGTSGKSSYNEQFF . TRBJ2-1 TRBD2 TRBV9
TGTGCCACCAGCAGAGAGCGATACAGGGTGGATGAAGCTTTCTTT CATSRERYRVDEAFF . TRBJ1-1 . TRBV15
TGTGCCAGCAGTGATTGGGGACAAGGGTCAAATGGCTACACCTTC CASSDWGQGSNGYTF . TRBJ1-2 . TRBV25-1
TGTGCCAGCAGAGCAAGCGGGAGGGCCCTGAGAAGCACAGATACGCAGTATTTT CASRASGRALRSTDTQYF . TRBJ2-3 TRBD2 TRBV2
TGTGCCTGCCGAGCCCTTGGCAATGAGCAGTTCTTC CACRALGNEQFF . TRBJ2-1 . TRBV30
TGTGCCAGTAGTCGACACCCCGGGACAGGGGTAAATGAGCAGTTCTTC CASSRHPGTGVNEQFF . TRBJ2-1 TRBD1 TRBV19
TGCGCCAGCAGCCACCCCACGGGCGGACAGGGGAGCAATCAGCCCCAGCATTTT CASSHPTGGQGSNQPQHF few TRBJ1-5 TRBD1 TRBV4-1
TGTGCCAGCAGCTTAGTCGGGACAGGGGCTAGGGAGACCCAGTACTTC CASSLVGTGARETQYF . TRBJ2-5 TRBD1 TRBV7-2
TGTGCCAGCAGCTTACCAGGGCAGGTTCAGCCCCAGCATTTT CASSLPGQVQPQHF . TRBJ1-5 . TRBV7-9
TGCAGTGCTAGTTACCGGAGCTCTGGAAACACCATATATTTT CSASYRSSGNTIYF . TRBJ1-3 . TRBV20-1
TGTGCCAGCAGCTTATCCGGGACTAGCGGGATTGGGGCCGGGGAGCTGTTTTTT CASSLSGTSGIGAGELFF . TRBJ2-2 TRBD2 TRBV7-9
TGCAGCGGGGAGGGTACACGCTCCTACAATGAGCAGTTCTTC CSGEGTRSYNEQFF . TRBJ2-1 TRBD2 TRBV29-1
TGCGCCAGCAGCCAAGATTACCGGTCCTCCTACAATGAGCAGTTCTTC CASSQDYRSSYNEQFF . TRBJ2-1 . TRBV4-3
TGCAGTGCTAGTAACCCGGGAGTCCCCTACAATGAGCAGTTCTTC CSASNPGVPYNEQFF . TRBJ2-1 . TRBV20-1
TGCAGCGTTGAACCGTTGGGGGGAGGCTATGGCTACACCTTC CSVEPLGGGYGYTF . TRBJ1-2 . TRBV29-1
TGTGCCAGCAGTTACTCGGGGGGGTACACTGAAGCTTTCTTT CASSYSGGYTEAFF . TRBJ1-1 . TRBV6-2/TRBV6-3
TGCGCCAGCAGCGCAAGCCCGGACAGTGCCCTCTACAATGAGCAGTTCTTC CASSASPDSALYNEQFF . TRBJ2-1 . TRBV5-1